This entry is about one TCR beta chain. Its antigen remains undetermined. No base qualities exist here, and no much larger clone lies one base off it. Genomic DNA was extracted from sorted cells for sequencing of the TCRbeta CDR3 region. The immunoSEQ Assay was used for sequencing of TCRbeta CDR3 regions. Imported from immuneACCESS, the table was reduced by TCRdb to in-frame sequences with V and J called. These copies leave out some clones; in studies compared against another copy, an unresolved V gene accounts for under half, and the cause of the remainder is not known. The sample table lists 70,000 or so clones, approximately 81% of them with a count of one. The leading ten clones occupy roughly 4% of the sample. CDR1 SGHAT and CDR2 FQNNGV were looked up in the germline V gene. From the cysteine through the phenylalanine, the CDR3 covers 13 amino acids. Only the CDR3 portion is preserved as DNA: 39 bases, with reading frame beginning at the first base. V was cut back by 1 base and J by 7 bases, leaving a gap of 10 bases between them.

This entry belongs to a study of OX40 agonist ivuxolimab in advanced cancers. Study-level background: The costimulatory receptor OX40 (CD134) was targeted by ivuxolimab, a fully human IgG2 agonistic monoclonal antibody. Peripheral TCRbeta sequencing aimed to test whether ivuxolimab altered TCR sequence diversity and caused clonal T-cell expansion. Partial responses were achieved by three dose-escalation patients, of whom one had hepatocellular carcinoma and two had cutaneous melanoma. Of the approximately 53 patients in dose escalation, about 20 had hepatocellular carcinoma, some 15 had melanoma, 9 had renal cell carcinoma and 9 had head and neck cancer. Intravenous ivuxolimab was administered to patients every 2 weeks at six dose levels: 0.01, 0.1, 0.3, 1.5, 3 and 10 mg/kg. In the dose-escalation cohort, around 80% of patients were male, and the mean age was 60 years with a range of about 23 to 79. Prior anti-PD-1, anti-PD-L1 or anti-CTLA-4 therapy was permitted, and checkpoint inhibitors had been received by more than 35% of dose-escalation patients. The paper describes the monotherapy dose-escalation part (N of about 52 patients) of the phase I trial of ivuxolimab. On the study overall, not on this receptor specifically: Partial responders in the 0.1-3.0 mg/kg groups had among the lowest normalized peripheral clonal expansion, especially among CD8+ T cells. Which antigens the clonally expanded peripheral T cells were specific for was not determined. Low levels of normalized T-cell clonal expansion were also seen in some nonresponding patients. After ivuxolimab, CD8+ T cells had more expanded clones than CD4+ T cells on average. At doses from 0.1 to 3.0 mg/kg, clonal expansion was seen in both CD4+ and CD8+ blood T cells between baseline and week 6.

The trial excluded patients who had a history of autoimmune disease or were on systemic immunosuppression. Peripheral blood for TCR sequencing was collected from all dose cohorts at baseline, on cycle 4 day 1, and on cycle 7 day 1. Samples were obtained from an open-label, multicenter, first-in-human phase I dose-escalation trial of ivuxolimab. Adults with locally advanced or metastatic head and neck squamous cell, hepatocellular, melanoma or renal cell carcinoma were enrolled in the trial. Before TCR sequencing, CD4+ and CD8+ T cells were separately sorted from peripheral blood. The chain is made from TRBV11-2 and TRBJ2-5; the D gene is unclear. Sample: CD4+ or CD8+ T cells sorted from blood, taken in a trial of the OX40 agonist ivuxolimab. The receptor was derived from an adult with an advanced solid tumor such as melanoma, head and neck, liver or kidney cancer. The CDR3 here reads CASSLGGSGTQYF. The nucleotide sequence is TGTGCCAGCAGCTTAGGAGGCTCGGGGACCCAGTACTTC.